This T cell receptor (beta chain) was captured by sequencing in a study of CD8 T cells in Susac syndrome. A quantity of about 0.5 to 1 ug RNA underwent reverse transcription using random hexamers. MiXCR, run by TCRdb on the immunoSEQ multiplex PCR reads, gives a single entry per CDR3 protein. The data show fewer than 350,000 distinct CDR3 sequences, with 90% to 95% seen just once and 0.06% to 0.075% held by the top ten. This CDR3 contains 13 residues. Per the germline V gene, CDR1 is SGHAT and CDR2 is FQNNGV. V lost 5 bases, J lost 11 bases, and 17 bases lay in between. Material for sequencing was CD4+ T cells from PBMCs. The chain uses TRBV11-2 and TRBJ2-3, with D perhaps matching TRBD1 (6 bases). The clonotype originates from a human donor with multiple sclerosis. CDR3 residues: CASSTGHRVGQYF. For the CDR3, the DNA is TGTGCCAGCAGCACGGGACATCGCGTCGGGCAGTATTTT.